The clone carrying this TCR beta chain was counted a few times. Its antigen is unknown. Using constant-segment primers, 5'RACE produced TCR alpha and TCR beta cDNA libraries carrying sample barcodes and UMIs. MiXCR was run by TCRdb on the 5' RACE reads, yielding one entry per CDR3 protein. The repertoire holds 560,000 or so distinct CDR3 sequences, with roughly 17% as singletons. The data belong to a study of T-cell memory formation after mild COVID-19. Broader study findings: Chiefly within CM and EM were the contracting CD4+ clones; CD8+ ones were within EMRA.

Germline trimming cut 3 bases from V and 7 bases from J; bases unmatched to any gene: 4. This CDR3 spans 16 amino acids. The germline V gene has CDR1 LNHDA and CDR2 SQIVND (reference sequence). The V gene is TRBV19, the J gene TRBJ2-1; 15 bases fit TRBD2. The sequence derives from an adult woman who had mild COVID-19 (a few samples of this study predate the infection). Cell type and time point are not known. The sample comprised PBMCs or a T cell subset sorted from them (not recorded which). This CDR3 reads CASSMPGLAGGNEQFF. The DNA for the CDR3 is TGTGCCAGTAGTATGCCCGGACTAGCGGGAGGGAATGAGCAGTTCTTC. Supplemented by reference TRBV19 and TRBJ2-1, the full variable domain reads DGGITQSPKYLFRKEGQNVTLSCEQNLNHDAMYWYRQDPGQGLRLIYYSQIVNDFQKGDIAEGYSVSREKKESFPLTVTSAQKNPTAFYLCASSMPGLAGGNEQFFGPGTRLTVL.